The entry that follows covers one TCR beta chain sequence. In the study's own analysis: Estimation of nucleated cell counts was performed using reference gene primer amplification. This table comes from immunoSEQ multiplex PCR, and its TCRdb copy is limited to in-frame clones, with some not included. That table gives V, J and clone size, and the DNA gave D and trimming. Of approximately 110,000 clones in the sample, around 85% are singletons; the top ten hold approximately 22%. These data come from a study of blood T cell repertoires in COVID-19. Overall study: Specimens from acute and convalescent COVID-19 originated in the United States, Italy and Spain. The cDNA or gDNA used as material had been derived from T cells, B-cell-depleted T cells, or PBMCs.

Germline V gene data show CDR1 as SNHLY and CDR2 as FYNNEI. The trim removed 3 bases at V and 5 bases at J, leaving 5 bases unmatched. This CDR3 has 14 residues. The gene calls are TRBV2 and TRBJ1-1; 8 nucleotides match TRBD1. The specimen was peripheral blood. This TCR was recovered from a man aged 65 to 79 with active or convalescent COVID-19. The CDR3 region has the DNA TGTGCCAGCAGTGACCAGGGGGCAGGGACTGAAGCTTTCTTT. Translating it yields CASSDQGAGTEAFF.